This T cell receptor (beta chain) emerged from a study of early T cells in non-severe SARS-CoV-2 infection. Findings and caveats of the study: Using VDJdb, the matching emphasized anti-spike CD8 responses while missing private and CD4 specificities.

In regard to this clonotype: Antigen unknown.

Germline CDR1 GTSNPN, CDR2 SVGIG (reference sequence). The V gene lost 3 bases and the J gene lost 0 bases, with 8 bases spanning the gap. The CDR3 is 14 amino acids. Each cDNA molecule carried a unique molecular identifier. TCRdb recomputed calls from the 5' RACE reads with MiXCR, one row per CDR3 protein. This table holds approximately 99,000 distinct CDR3 sequences, around an eighth found once. The sample was whole blood. The source of this sequence is an adult who was a healthcare worker with PCR-confirmed SARS-CoV-2 infection or an uninfected control (not recorded which). The chain has TRBV30 and TRBJ2-2; D is possibly TRBD1 (6 bases). The CDR3 reads CAWRRTANTGELFF. The CDR3 bases are TGTGCCTGGAGGCGGACAGCGAACACCGGGGAGCTGTTTTTT.